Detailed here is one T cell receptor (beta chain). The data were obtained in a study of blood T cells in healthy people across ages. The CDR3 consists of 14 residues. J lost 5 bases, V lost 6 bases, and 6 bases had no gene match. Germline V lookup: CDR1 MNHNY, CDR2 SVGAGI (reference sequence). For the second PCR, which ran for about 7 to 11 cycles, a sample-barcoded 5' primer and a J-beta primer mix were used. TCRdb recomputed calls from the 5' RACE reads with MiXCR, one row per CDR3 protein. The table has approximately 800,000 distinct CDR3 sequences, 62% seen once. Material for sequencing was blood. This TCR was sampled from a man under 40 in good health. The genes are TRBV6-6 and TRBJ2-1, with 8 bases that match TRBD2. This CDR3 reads CASRGSGGDNEQFF. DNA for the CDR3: TGTGCCAGCAGGGGCAGCGGGGGAGACAATGAGCAGTTCTTC.